These 15 T cell receptor beta chains share one sample of origin, sequenced in a study of PD-L1 blockade in urothelial cancer. The time point here: peripheral blood 6 weeks after treatment start. Clones were sequenced by immunoSEQ multiplex PCR, and TCRdb holds only the in-frame ones, with some missing. The sample carries 40,000 to 55,000 clones, about 86% recorded once. Specimen: PBMCs, collected around atezolizumab (anti-PD-L1) treatment. The receptor set was obtained from a man between 60 and 70 years old with urothelial cancer.

This clone was seen only a few times. The chain couples TRBV7-2 to TRBJ1-2; possibly TRBD1 for D (6 bases). Looked up from germline, CDR1 is SGHTA and CDR2 is FQGNSA. The CDR3 runs to 16 residues. V was clipped by 2 bases and J by 6 bases, with 19 bases between them. The CDR3 spells CASSLQSQGLGHGYTF. For the CDR3, the DNA is TGTGCCAGCAGCTTACAATCCCAGGGGTTGGGCCATGGCTACACCTTC.

This clone appeared a single time. J is TRBJ2-7 and V is TRBV18, with 8 bases lining up with TRBD1. V gave up 5 bases and J gave up 1 base; unmatched junction bases: 4. The CDR3 runs 14 residues. The germline V gene has CDR1 KGHSH and CDR2 LQKENI. The CDR3: CASSGGTGSYEQYF. CDR3 coding DNA: TGTGCCAGCTCAGGGGGGACAGGTTCCTACGAGCAGTACTTC.

V gene TRBV6-4 combines with J gene TRBJ2-1, with 13 nucleotides matching TRBD2. V shed 4 bases, J shed 7 bases, and the junction held 1 base outside the gene matches. CDR1 MRHNA and CDR2 SNTAGT come from the germline V gene. The CDR3 is 14 amino acids. The CDR3 sequence is CASSGLAGGNEQFF. CDR3 coding DNA: TGTGCCAGCAGTGGACTAGCGGGGGGTAATGAGCAGTTCTTC.

The chain has TRBV9 and TRBJ2-2, with 7 bases that match TRBD2. Germline trimming cut 0 bases from V and 1 base from J; bases unmatched to any gene: 6. CDR3 length equals 17 residues. Germline values: CDR1 SGDLS, CDR2 YYNGEE. The CDR3 nucleotides are TGTGCCAGCAGCGTAGTGGGGCTAGCGGTGAACACCGGGGAGCTGTTTTTT. Translated: CASSVVGLAVNTGELFF.

The chain couples TRBV4-2 to TRBJ2-2, with TRBD2 identical over 7 bases. This CDR3 is 13 amino acids long. Germline V gives CDR1 LGHNA, CDR2 YNFKEQ. Trimming removed 6 bases from V and 7 bases from J; junction bases left unmatched: 5. This chain's CDR3 is CASRGGEYGELFF. The DNA of the CDR3 is TGTGCCAGCAGGGGGGGGGAATACGGGGAGCTGTTTTTT.

The V call is TRBV7-8, the J call TRBJ2-1; 8 nucleotides align to TRBD2. With V trimmed by 1 base and J by 3 bases, 5 bases remained unmatched. From germline, CDR1 is SGHVS and CDR2 FQNEAQ. This CDR3 contains 16 residues. The CDR3 is CASSLGTSRGYNEQFF. The CDR3 bases are TGTGCCAGCAGCTTAGGGACTAGCAGAGGCTACAATGAGCAGTTCTTC.

The rearrangement links TRBV15 to TRBJ2-2, with D unresolved. Trimming removed 1 base at V and 4 bases at J, with 7 bases between. CDR3 length: 14 amino acids. CDR1 is LNHNV, CDR2 YYDKDF, per germline (reference sequence). CDR3 DNA sequence: TGTGCCACCAGCAGAGGCGGCTCCACCGGGGAGCTGTTTTTT. Protein: CATSRGGSTGELFF.

V usage is TRBV29-1 and J usage is TRBJ1-3; 7 bases line up with TRBD1. J was trimmed by 4 bases and V by 4 bases; bases with no gene match: 13. The CDR3 totals 16 residues. Looked up from germline, CDR1 is SQVTM and CDR2 is ANQGSEA. For the CDR3, the DNA is TGCAGCGTTGGGAATTCAGCGACAGGGCTCGGAAACACCATATATTTT. This translates into CSVGNSATGLGNTIYF.

The chain has TRBV10-3 and TRBJ1-1; 9 bases are a match to TRBD1. CDR3 length: 12 residues. Trimming removed 5 bases from V and 7 bases from J; junction bases left unmatched: 2. Germline CDR1 reads ENHRY; CDR2 reads SYGVKD. CDR3: CAISLDRGEAFF. The DNA for the CDR3 is TGTGCCATCAGTCTGGACAGGGGTGAAGCTTTCTTT.

This clone has a handful of counts. The gene calls are TRBV14 and TRBJ2-1; 8 bases are a match to TRBD2. Trimming removed 4 bases from V and 4 bases from J; junction bases left unmatched: 9. There are 16 residues in the CDR3. Germline lookup yields CDR1 SGHDN and CDR2 FVKESK. The CDR3, as DNA: TGTGCCAGCAGCCCGCTAGGACTAGCCGGATACAATGAGCAGTTCTTC. It translates to CASSPLGLAGYNEQFF.

The J gene is TRBJ2-1, the V gene TRBV2, with 13 bases identical to TRBD2. This CDR3 spans 15 amino acids. With 4 bases clipped from V and 10 bases from J, the junction kept 7 bases outside the gene matches. Germline V lookup: CDR1 SNHLY, CDR2 FYNNEI. The CDR3 loop is CASSGFRTSGGEQFF. The CDR3 nucleotides are TGTGCCAGCAGTGGATTTAGGACTAGCGGGGGCGAGCAGTTCTTC.

The chain couples TRBV9 to TRBJ2-2; perhaps TRBD1 as D (6 bases). The germline gives CDR1 SGDLS, CDR2 YYNGEE. The V and J ends lost 4 bases and 4 bases respectively, with 11 bases between them. The CDR3 totals 14 residues. The CDR3 DNA reads as TGTGCCAGCAGCCCCAGGGGCGGCACCGGGGAGCTGTTTTTT. This sequence encodes CASSPRGGTGELFF. The full variable domain, its missing parts supplied by reference TRBV9 and TRBJ2-2, is DSGVTQTPKHLITATGQRVTLRCSPRSGDLSVYWYQQSLDQGLQFLIQYYNGEERAKGNILERFSAQQFPDLHSELNLSSLELGDSALYFCASSPRGGTGELFFGEGSRLTVL.

The rearrangement uses TRBV6-5 and TRBJ2-7; the D gene is possibly TRBD1 (7 bases). This CDR3 region has 15 residues. The germline CDR1 and CDR2 sequences are MNHEY and SVGAGI. V shed 5 bases and J shed 9 bases, with 23 bases lying between them. In DNA form, the CDR3 reads TGTGCCAGCAGTGCTCCCGCGGGGTCAGGGGGAGGGCAGTACTTC. Its translation is CASSAPAGSGGGQYF.

V and J are TRBV30 and TRBJ1-5, with D unclear. V was shortened by 2 bases and J by 6 bases, with 14 bases between the two germline ends. CDR3 length equals 14 residues. CDR1 is GTSNPN, CDR2 SVGIG, per germline (reference sequence). CDR3 sequence reads: CAWSRQTGGQPQHF. The CDR3 DNA is TGTGCCTGGAGTAGGCAGACTGGTGGTCAGCCCCAGCATTTT.

V and J are TRBV7-8 and TRBJ1-4, with D uncertain. The CDR3 has 14 amino acids. Germline loops: CDR1 SGHVS, CDR2 FQNEAQ. V was clipped by 5 bases and J by 8 bases, with 15 bases between them. In nucleotides, the CDR3 is TGTGCCAGCAGCGCAATCGAGGAGGACGAAAAACTGTTTTTT. It encodes CASSAIEEDEKLFF.